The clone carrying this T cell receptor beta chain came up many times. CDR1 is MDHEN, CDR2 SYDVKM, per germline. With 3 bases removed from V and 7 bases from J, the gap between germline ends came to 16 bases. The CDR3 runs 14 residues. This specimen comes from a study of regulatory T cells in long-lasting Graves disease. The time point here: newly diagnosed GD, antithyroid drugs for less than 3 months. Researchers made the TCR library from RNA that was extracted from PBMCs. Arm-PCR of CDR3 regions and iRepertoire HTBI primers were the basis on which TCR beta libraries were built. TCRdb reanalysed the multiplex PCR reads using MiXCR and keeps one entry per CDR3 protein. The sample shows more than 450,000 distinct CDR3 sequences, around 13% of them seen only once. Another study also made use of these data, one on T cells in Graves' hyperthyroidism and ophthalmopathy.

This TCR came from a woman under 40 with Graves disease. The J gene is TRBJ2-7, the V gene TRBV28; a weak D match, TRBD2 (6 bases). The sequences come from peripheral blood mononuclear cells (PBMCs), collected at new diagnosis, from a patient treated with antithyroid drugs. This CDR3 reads CASSFPDSRGEQYF. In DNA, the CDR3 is TGTGCCAGCAGTTTCCCTGATTCCCGGGGGGAGCAGTACTTC. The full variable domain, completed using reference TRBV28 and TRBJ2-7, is DVKVTQSSRYLVKRTGEKVFLECVQDMDHENMFWYRQDPGLGLRLIYFSYDVKMKEKGDIPEGYSVSREKKERFSLILESASTNQTSMYLCASSFPDSRGEQYFGPGTRLTVT.